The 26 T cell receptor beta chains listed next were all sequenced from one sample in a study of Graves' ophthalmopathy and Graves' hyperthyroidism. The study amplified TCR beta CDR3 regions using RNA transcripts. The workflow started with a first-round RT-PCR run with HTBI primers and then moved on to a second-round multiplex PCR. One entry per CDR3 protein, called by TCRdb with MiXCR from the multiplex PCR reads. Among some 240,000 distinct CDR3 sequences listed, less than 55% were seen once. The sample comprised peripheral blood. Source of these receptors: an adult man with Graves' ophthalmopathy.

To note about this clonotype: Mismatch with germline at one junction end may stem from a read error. The CDR3 here is CASSLRDRGSSYEQYF. In DNA form, the CDR3 reads TGTGCCAGCAGTTTACGGGACAGGGGAAGTTCCTACGAGCAGTACTTC. This chain links TRBV10-3 with TRBJ2-7, with 10 bases aligning to TRBD1. The CDR3 length is 16 residues. Germline V CDR1 and CDR2: ENHRY, SYGVKD.

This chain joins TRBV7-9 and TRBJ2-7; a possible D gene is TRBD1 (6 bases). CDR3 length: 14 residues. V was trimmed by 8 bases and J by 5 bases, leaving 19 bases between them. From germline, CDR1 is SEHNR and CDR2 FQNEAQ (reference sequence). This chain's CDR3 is CASVSGAGDHEQYF. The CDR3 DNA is TGTGCCAGCGTCTCAGGGGCCGGGGACCACGAGCAGTACTTC.

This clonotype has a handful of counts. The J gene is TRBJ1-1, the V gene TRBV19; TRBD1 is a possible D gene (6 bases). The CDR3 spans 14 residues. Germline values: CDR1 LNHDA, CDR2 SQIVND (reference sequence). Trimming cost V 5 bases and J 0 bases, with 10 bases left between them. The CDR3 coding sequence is TGTGCCAGTAGTCCGAGGGGGGTGAACACTGAAGCTTTCTTT. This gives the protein CASSPRGVNTEAFF.

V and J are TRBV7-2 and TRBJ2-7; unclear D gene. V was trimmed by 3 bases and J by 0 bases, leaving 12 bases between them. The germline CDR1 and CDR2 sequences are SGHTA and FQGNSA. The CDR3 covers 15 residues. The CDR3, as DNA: TGTGCCAGCAGCTTCGGAGTTCCCAGCTCCTACGAGCAGTACTTC. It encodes CASSFGVPSSYEQYF.

CDR3 region: CASSQSTDEQYF. Here the CDR3 DNA reads TGTGCCAGCAGCCAGTCGACGGACGAGCAGTACTTC. The chain combines TRBV5-8 with TRBJ2-7; D is undetermined. V lost 4 bases to trimming and J lost 5 bases, with 10 bases between them. The CDR3 totals 12 residues. CDR1 is SGHTS, CDR2 YDEGEE, per germline.

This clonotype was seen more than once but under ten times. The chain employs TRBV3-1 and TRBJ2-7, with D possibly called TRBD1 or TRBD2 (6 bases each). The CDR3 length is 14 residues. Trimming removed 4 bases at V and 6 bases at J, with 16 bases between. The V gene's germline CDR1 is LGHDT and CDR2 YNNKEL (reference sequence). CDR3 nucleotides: TGTGCCAGCAGCCCGTGGGAAGGGGGAGGCGAGCAGTACTTC. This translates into CASSPWEGGGEQYF.

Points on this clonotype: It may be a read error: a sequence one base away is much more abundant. CDR3 nucleotides: TGCAGCGTTGAAAGGGGGATGGGCACTGAAGCTTTCTTT. Translating gives CSVERGMGTEAFF. The V gene is TRBV29-1, the J gene TRBJ1-1, with D possibly being TRBD1 (6 bases). Germline CDR1 reads SQVTM; CDR2 reads ANQGSEA. The CDR3 length is 13 residues. V lost 2 bases and J 4 bases, leaving 11 bases between the germline ends.

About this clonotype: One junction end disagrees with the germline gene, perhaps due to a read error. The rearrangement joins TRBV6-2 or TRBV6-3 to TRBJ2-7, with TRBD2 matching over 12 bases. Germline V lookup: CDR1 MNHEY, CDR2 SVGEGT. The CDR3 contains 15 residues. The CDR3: CASSELAGGSYGQYF. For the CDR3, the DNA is TGTGCCAGCAGTGAACTAGCGGGGGGCTCCTACGGGCAGTACTTC.

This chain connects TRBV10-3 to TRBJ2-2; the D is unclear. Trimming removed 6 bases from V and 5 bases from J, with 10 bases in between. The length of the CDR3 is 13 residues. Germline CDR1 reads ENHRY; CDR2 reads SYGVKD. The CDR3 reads CAISHDKTGELFF. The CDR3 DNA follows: TGTGCCATCAGCCACGACAAAACCGGGGAGCTGTTTTTT.

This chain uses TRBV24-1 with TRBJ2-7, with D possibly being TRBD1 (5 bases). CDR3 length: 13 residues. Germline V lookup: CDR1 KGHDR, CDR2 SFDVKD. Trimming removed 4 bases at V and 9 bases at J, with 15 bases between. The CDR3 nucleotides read TGTGCCACCAGTGAGGGGCGGATGGACGGGCAGTACTTC. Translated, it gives CATSEGRMDGQYF.

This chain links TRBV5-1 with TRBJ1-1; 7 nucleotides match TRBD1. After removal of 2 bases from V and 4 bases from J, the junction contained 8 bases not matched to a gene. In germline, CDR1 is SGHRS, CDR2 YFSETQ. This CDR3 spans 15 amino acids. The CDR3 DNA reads TGCGCCAGCAGCTTCGACAGGGAGGCAGGCACTGAAGCTTTCTTT. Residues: CASSFDREAGTEAFF.

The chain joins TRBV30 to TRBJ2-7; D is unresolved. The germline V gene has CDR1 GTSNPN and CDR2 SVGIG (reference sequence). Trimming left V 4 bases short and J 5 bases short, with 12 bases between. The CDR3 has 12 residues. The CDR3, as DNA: TGTGCCTGGAATGGCCATCGCGACGAGCAGTACTTC. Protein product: CAWNGHRDEQYF. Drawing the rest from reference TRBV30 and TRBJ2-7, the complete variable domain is SQTIHQWPATLVQPVGSPLSLECTVEGTSNPNLYWYRQAAGRGLQLLFYSVGIGQISSEVPQNLSASRPQDRQFILSSKKLLLSDSGFYLCAWNGHRDEQYFGPGTRLTVT.

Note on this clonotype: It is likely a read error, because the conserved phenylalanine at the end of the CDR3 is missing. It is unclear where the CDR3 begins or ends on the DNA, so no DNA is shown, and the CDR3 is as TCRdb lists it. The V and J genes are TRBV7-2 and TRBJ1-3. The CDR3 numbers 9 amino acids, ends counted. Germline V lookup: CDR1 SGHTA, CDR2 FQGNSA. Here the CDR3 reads CASSLVGTT.

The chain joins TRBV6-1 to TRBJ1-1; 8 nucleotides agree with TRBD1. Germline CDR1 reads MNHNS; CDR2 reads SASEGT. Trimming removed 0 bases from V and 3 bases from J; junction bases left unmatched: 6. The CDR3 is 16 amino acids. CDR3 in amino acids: CASSEAAGGLDTEAFF. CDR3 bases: TGTGCCAGCAGTGAAGCTGCAGGGGGCCTTGACACTGAAGCTTTCTTT.

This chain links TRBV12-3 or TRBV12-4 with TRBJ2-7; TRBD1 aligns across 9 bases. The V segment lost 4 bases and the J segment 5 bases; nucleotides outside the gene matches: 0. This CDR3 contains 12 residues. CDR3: CASSWDRDEQYF. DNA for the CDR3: TGTGCCAGCAGTTGGGACAGGGACGAGCAGTACTTC.

This CDR3 reads CASSSQGAYNSPLHF. The CDR3 DNA follows: TGTGCCAGCAGCTCTCAGGGCGCCTATAATTCACCCCTCCACTTT. The chain employs TRBV9 and TRBJ1-6, with D possibly TRBD1 on 5 matching bases. Trimming stripped 4 bases from V and 2 bases from J, with 10 bases between. The germline gives CDR1 SGDLS, CDR2 YYNGEE. The length of the CDR3 is 15 residues.

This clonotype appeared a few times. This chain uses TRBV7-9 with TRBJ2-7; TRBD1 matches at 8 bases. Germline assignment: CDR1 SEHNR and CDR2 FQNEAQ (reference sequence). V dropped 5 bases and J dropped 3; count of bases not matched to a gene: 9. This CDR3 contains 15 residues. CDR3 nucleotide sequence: TGTGCCAGCAGCCCCCACAGGGGGAAGGTCTACGAGCAGTACTTC. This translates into CASSPHRGKVYEQYF.

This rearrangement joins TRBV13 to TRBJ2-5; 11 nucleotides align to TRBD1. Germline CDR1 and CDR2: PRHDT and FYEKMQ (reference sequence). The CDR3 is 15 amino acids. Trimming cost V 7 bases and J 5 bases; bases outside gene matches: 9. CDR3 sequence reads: CASTSRDRGGETQYF. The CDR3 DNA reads TGTGCCAGCACCAGCCGGGACAGGGGGGGGGAGACCCAGTACTTC.

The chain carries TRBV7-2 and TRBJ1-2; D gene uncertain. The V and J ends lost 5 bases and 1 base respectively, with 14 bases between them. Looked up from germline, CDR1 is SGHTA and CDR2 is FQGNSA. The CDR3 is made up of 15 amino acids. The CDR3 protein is CASSARPSGNYGYTF. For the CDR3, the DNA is TGTGCCAGCAGCGCTAGACCTTCCGGTAACTATGGCTACACCTTC.

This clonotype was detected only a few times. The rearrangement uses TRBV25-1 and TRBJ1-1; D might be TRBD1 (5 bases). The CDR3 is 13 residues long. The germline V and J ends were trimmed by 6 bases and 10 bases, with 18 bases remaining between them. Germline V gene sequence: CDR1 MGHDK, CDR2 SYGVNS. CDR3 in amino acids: CASSGTPIRGAFF. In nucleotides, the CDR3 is TGTGCCAGCAGCGGGACTCCCATCCGGGGAGCTTTCTTT.

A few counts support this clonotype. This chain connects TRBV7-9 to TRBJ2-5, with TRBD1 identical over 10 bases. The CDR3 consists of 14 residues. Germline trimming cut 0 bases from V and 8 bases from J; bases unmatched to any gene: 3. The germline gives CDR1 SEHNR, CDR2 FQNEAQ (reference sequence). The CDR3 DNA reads TGTGCCAGCAGCTTAGCGGGACAGGGGAGAACCCAGTACTTC. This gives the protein CASSLAGQGRTQYF.

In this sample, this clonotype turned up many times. For the CDR3, the DNA is TGTGCCAGCAGTTCACGGGGATCTGGGGCCAACGTCCTGACTTTC. As protein: CASSSRGSGANVLTF. This rearrangement joins TRBV6-5 to TRBJ2-6; a possible D gene is TRBD2 (5 bases). Germline V gene lookup returns CDR1 MNHEY and CDR2 SVGAGI. The CDR3 is made up of 15 amino acids. V lost 4 bases and J lost 1, with 8 bases in between.

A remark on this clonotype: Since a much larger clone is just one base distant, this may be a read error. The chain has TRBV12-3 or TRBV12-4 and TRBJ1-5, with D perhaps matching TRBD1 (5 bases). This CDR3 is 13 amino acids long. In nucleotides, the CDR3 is TGTGCCAGCAGTTTACAGGGTGGTCAGACCCAGCATTTT. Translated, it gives CASSLQGGQTQHF.

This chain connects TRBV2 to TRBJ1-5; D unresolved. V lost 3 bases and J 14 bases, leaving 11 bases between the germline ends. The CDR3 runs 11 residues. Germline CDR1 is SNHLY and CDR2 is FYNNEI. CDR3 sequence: CASSETTYEHF. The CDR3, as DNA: TGTGCCAGCAGTGAGACAACCTACGAGCATTTT.

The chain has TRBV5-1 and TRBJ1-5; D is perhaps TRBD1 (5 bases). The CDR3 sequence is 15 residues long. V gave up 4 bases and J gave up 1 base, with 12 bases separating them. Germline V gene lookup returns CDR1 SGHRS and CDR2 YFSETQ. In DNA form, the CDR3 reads TGCGCCAGCAGCCCCTACGGGACCAGCAATCAGCCCCAGCATTTT. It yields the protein CASSPYGTSNQPQHF.

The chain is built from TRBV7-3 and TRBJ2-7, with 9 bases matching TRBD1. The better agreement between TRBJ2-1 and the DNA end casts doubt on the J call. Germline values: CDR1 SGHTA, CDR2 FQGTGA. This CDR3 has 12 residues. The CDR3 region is CAMGQGIAEQFF. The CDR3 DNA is TGTGCCATGGGACAGGGTATCGCTGAGCAGTTCTTC.